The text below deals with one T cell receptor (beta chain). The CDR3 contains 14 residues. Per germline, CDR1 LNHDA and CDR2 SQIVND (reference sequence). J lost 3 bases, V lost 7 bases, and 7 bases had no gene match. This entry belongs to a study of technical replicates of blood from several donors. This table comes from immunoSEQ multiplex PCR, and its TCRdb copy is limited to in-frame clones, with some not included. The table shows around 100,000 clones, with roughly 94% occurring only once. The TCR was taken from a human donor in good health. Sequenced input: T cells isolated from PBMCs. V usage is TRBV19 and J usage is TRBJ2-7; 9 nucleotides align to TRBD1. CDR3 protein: CASNPGTGNYEQYF. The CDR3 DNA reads TGTGCCAGTAACCCTGGGACAGGGAACTACGAGCAGTACTTC.